This T cell receptor beta chain appears in the sequencing data of a study of T cell responses to AZD1222 COVID-19 vaccine. The repertoire was sequenced with immunoSEQ multiplex PCR; TCRdb's copy has only in-frame clones and lacks some. Of over 85,000 clones in the sample, around nine tenths were seen once. In germline, CDR1 is SGDLS, CDR2 YYNGEE. CDR3 length: 15 residues. With V trimmed by 3 bases and J by 7 bases, 9 bases remained unmatched. This receptor was taken from an adult in good health. This chain uses TRBV9 with TRBJ2-1; 8 positions agree with TRBD2. The material sequenced was peripheral blood, taken on day 0 of AZD1222 vaccination. The CDR3 DNA sequence: TGTGCCAGCAGCGGTCCATCCGGGGGGGCGAATGAGCAGTTCTTC. Its translation: CASSGPSGGANEQFF. Filled out from reference TRBV9 and TRBJ2-1, the complete variable domain reads DSGVTQTPKHLITATGQRVTLRCSPRSGDLSVYWYQQSLDQGLQFLIQYYNGEERAKGNILERFSAQQFPDLHSELNLSSLELGDSALYFCASSGPSGGANEQFFGPGTRLTVL.